A selection of T cell receptor beta chains follows, all from one sample in a study of blood T cell repertoires in COVID-19. TCRdb keeps only in-frame clones here, not all; method: immunoSEQ multiplex PCR. The sample has some 200,000 clones; approximately 90% are singletons. Sequenced: PBMCs or T cells enriched from blood (not recorded which). These receptors all stem from a man aged 18 to 35 with acute COVID-19. CDR3s include the opening cysteine and the closing phenylalanine or tryptophan.

TRBJ1-2 | TRBV28 | CASSSGRTIYGYTF
TRBJ1-6 | TRBV27 | CASSPSLGQGNSPLHF
TRBJ1-5 | TRBV18 | CASSPGTDNQPQHF
TRBJ2-1 | TRBV3-1/TRBV3-2 | CASSQDKAGGPSGYNEQFF
TRBJ2-7 | TRBV12-1 | CASSFSTSGRTHSYEQYF
TRBJ2-3 | TRBV6-6 | CASSPRYLEPSTDTQYF
TRBJ2-1 | TRBV4-1 | CASSQPIRTSGSSNEQFF
TRBJ2-1 | TRBV6-1 | CASSDRNPGLAFF
TRBJ2-1 | TRBV10-3 | CAISPAGGPYNEQFF
TRBJ1-6 | TRBV7-9 | CASSSTRSSYNSPLHF
TRBJ1-2 | TRBV19 | CASSVRQGGYGYTF
TRBJ1-1 | TRBV30 | CAWIGGRISNTEAFF
TRBJ1-2 | TRBV28 | CASSFNTGEYGYTF
TRBJ1-1 | TRBV2 | CASSALPRTGGTEAFF
TRBJ2-5 | TRBV3-1/TRBV3-2 | CASRPGTASETQYF
TRBJ2-2 | TRBV10-2 | CASGGLPANTGELFF
TRBJ2-1 | TRBV27 | CASSLNLANEQFF
TRBJ1-2 | TRBV5-8 | CASSRKWGDYGYTF
TRBJ1-2 | TRBV6-5 | CASSYSSASNYGYTF
TRBJ1-4 | TRBV5-1 | CASSRQGSTNEKLFF
TRBJ1-1 | TRBV5-4 | CASSPAGGQLNTEAFF
TRBJ1-5 | TRBV10-3 | CAISASGQGSYQPQHF
TRBJ2-2 | TRBV27 | CASSLSGGSGELFF
TRBJ2-7 | TRBV5-1 | CASRTSSGQGTYEQYF
TRBJ2-2 | TRBV6-4 | CASKGQDEAGELFF
TRBJ1-1 | TRBV19 | CASTILGEGLHAEAFF
TRBJ1-4 | TRBV28 | CASSLTQREKLFF